The present TCR beta chain was sequenced within a study of cytomegalovirus exposure and HLA in healthy donors. Study at large: Counted in an early data release were approximately 85 million unique TCRs from HLA-typed donors. General study findings and limits: A few CMV-associated chains proved CMV antigen-specific in vitro. An ancestry cluster, one associated with Asian ancestry, reportedly showed fewer N-insertions than the approximately 700-donor mean in a later analysis.

The CDR3 consists of 16 residues. Looked up from germline, CDR1 is MNHEY and CDR2 is SMNVEV (reference sequence). With 3 bases removed from V and 2 bases from J, the gap between germline ends came to 13 bases. The primer mix had 60 Vbeta and 13 Jbeta primers. The repertoire was sequenced with immunoSEQ multiplex PCR; TCRdb's copy has only in-frame clones and lacks some. In the table there are around 160,000 clones, roughly 80% of which are singletons. Details on this clone: Antigen specificity is unknown.

Donors consisted of healthy bone marrow donors. The sample taken for sequencing was PBMCs. The source of this sequence is a man aged 40-50 years in good health and CMV-seropositive. The chain joins TRBV27 to TRBJ2-2; maybe TRBD1 (6 bases). The CDR3, as DNA: TGTGCCAGCAGTTTTTCCGACAGGCTTAACACCGGGGAGCTGTTTTTT. It encodes CASSFSDRLNTGELFF.